The 16 T cell receptor beta chains below come from one sample, sequenced in a study of blood T cell repertoires in COVID-19. Sequencing used immunoSEQ multiplex PCR; TCRdb keeps in-frame clones, though not all of them. The sample records a few hundred thousand clones, 80% to 90% being singletons. The sequencing input was PBMCs or T cells enriched from blood (not recorded which). Receptor source: a woman in her 40s with acute COVID-19.

The CDR3 is CSVGAGTLDTQYF. The CDR3 coding sequence is TGCAGCGTGGGAGCCGGGACTCTGGATACGCAGTATTTT. The chain joins TRBV29-1 to TRBJ2-3; D possibly corresponds to TRBD2 (6 bases). Trimming took off 6 bases at V and 6 bases at J, with 16 bases between the two ends. Looked up from germline, CDR1 is SQVTM and CDR2 is ANQGSEA. The CDR3 contains 13 residues.

This chain joins TRBV5-6 and TRBJ1-1, with no clear D. This CDR3 region has 16 residues. CDR1 and CDR2 (germline): SGHDT, YYEEEE. V was clipped by 0 bases and J by 0 bases, with 12 bases between them. Here the CDR3 reads CASSLAPAGVNTEAFF. CDR3 coding DNA: TGTGCCAGCAGCTTGGCGCCCGCGGGTGTGAACACTGAAGCTTTCTTT.

In this sample, this clone turned up a few times. The CDR3 loop reads CASSSTGAKNIQYF. CDR3 in DNA: TGTGCCAGCAGCTCGACAGGGGCCAAAAACATTCAGTACTTC. The chain recombines TRBV11-2 with TRBJ2-4, with 7 bases fitting TRBD1. V gave up 4 bases and J gave up 1 base; unmatched junction bases: 1. CDR3 size: 14 residues. Germline V gene lookup returns CDR1 SGHAT and CDR2 FQNNGV. The whole variable domain, filled in from reference TRBV11-2 and TRBJ2-4, reads EAGVAQSPRYKIIEKRQSVAFWCNPISGHATLYWYQQILGQGPKLLIQFQNNGVVDDSQLPKDRFSAERLKGVDSTLKIQPAKLEDSAVYLCASSSTGAKNIQYFGAGTRLSVL.

This clone was counted a few times. The chain joins TRBV7-8 to TRBJ1-2; 7 bases agree with TRBD1. CDR3 length: 14 residues. The trim removed 1 base at V and 4 bases at J, leaving 3 bases unmatched. Germline CDR1 reads SGHVS; CDR2 reads FQNEAQ. The CDR3 coding sequence is TGTGCCAGCAGCTTAGGACAGGGACCCTATGGCTACACCTTC. Amino acid sequence: CASSLGQGPYGYTF.

This rearrangement joins TRBV25-1 to TRBJ2-1, with 10 nucleotides matching TRBD2. The germline gives CDR1 MGHDK, CDR2 SYGVNS. The CDR3 is 15 amino acids. J gave up 2 bases and V 7 bases, and 5 bases lay outside the gene matches. CDR3 amino acids: CASTSAGGTYNEQFF. CDR3 sequence (DNA): TGTGCCAGCACCTCAGCGGGAGGGACCTACAATGAGCAGTTCTTC.

V gene TRBV9 combines with J gene TRBJ1-3; D might be TRBD1 (5 bases). The germline V and J ends were trimmed by 3 bases and 0 bases, with 13 bases remaining between them. Per germline, CDR1 SGDLS and CDR2 YYNGEE. The CDR3 loop spans 16 amino acids. In nucleotides, the CDR3 is TGTGCCAGCAGCGGGACAACGGCCTTCTCTGGAAACACCATATATTTT. Translated, it gives CASSGTTAFSGNTIYF.

V usage is TRBV9 and J usage is TRBJ1-2; D gene unclear. V dropped 2 bases and J dropped 8 bases, with 22 bases sitting between them. The germline CDR1 and CDR2 sequences are SGDLS and YYNGEE. The CDR3 is made up of 16 amino acids. This chain's CDR3 is CASSVFSEGHLRGYTF. The CDR3 nucleotides read TGTGCCAGCAGCGTCTTTTCAGAGGGTCATCTTCGGGGCTACACCTTC.

The chain couples TRBV10-1 to TRBJ2-5; tentatively, D is TRBD2 (6 bases). The CDR3 extends over 14 amino acids. The V gene lost 6 bases and the J gene lost 1 base, with 12 bases spanning the gap. Germline V gene data show CDR1 as WNHNN and CDR2 as SYGVQD (reference sequence). CDR3 amino acids: CASSLWEAQETQYF. CDR3 coding DNA: TGCGCCAGCAGCCTATGGGAGGCCCAAGAGACCCAGTACTTC.

V and J are TRBV6-2 or TRBV6-3 and TRBJ2-7; D is unclear. The germline gives CDR1 MNHEY, CDR2 SVGEGT. V dropped 4 bases and J dropped 2 bases, with 6 bases sitting between them. The CDR3 totals 12 residues. Here the CDR3 DNA reads TGTGCCAGCAGTTCTGGCCCCTACGAGCAGTACTTC. Protein sequence: CASSSGPYEQYF.

The rearrangement uses TRBV7-2 and TRBJ1-5; 10 positions agree with TRBD1. Germline loops: CDR1 SGHTA, CDR2 FQGNSA. The CDR3 is made up of 15 amino acids. The ends lost 3 bases at V and 6 bases at J; junction bases unmatched: 5. The CDR3 region has the DNA TGTGCCAGCAGCTTTAGACAGGGGGCAGGTCAGCCCCAGCATTTT. Its protein is CASSFRQGAGQPQHF.

The chain is built from TRBV6-5 and TRBJ1-6, with 8 bases lining up with TRBD1. Per the germline V gene, CDR1 is MNHEY and CDR2 is SVGAGI. Germline trimming cut 7 bases from V and 13 bases from J; bases unmatched to any gene: 9. CDR3 length equals 13 residues. CDR3 sequence: CASTMSRDRPLHF. The CDR3 nucleotides are TGTGCCAGCACCATGTCCCGGGACAGGCCCCTCCACTTT.

V and J are TRBV6-5 and TRBJ2-7; D possibly corresponds to TRBD2 (6 bases). Trimming pared 6 bases from V and 0 bases from J, leaving 15 bases between. The CDR3 is 15 residues long. Germline V gene sequence: CDR1 MNHEY, CDR2 SVGAGI. The CDR3 protein is CASSLATGVSYEQYF. The CDR3 DNA sequence: TGTGCCAGCAGCCTAGCGACGGGGGTCTCCTACGAGCAGTACTTC.

V and J are TRBV9 and TRBJ1-2; D may be TRBD1 (6 bases). Between the trimmed V and J ends, which lost 5 bases and 4 bases, there was a span of 12 bases. Germline assignment: CDR1 SGDLS and CDR2 YYNGEE. This CDR3 contains 13 residues. In DNA form, the CDR3 reads TGTGCCAGCAGTGGACAGCCCGGCTATGGCTACACCTTC. Amino acids: CASSGQPGYGYTF.

The gene calls are TRBV28 and TRBJ1-5; TRBD1 is a possible D gene (5 bases). The CDR3 consists of 16 residues. In germline, CDR1 is MDHEN, CDR2 SYDVKM. The V end was cut by 6 bases, the J end by 2 bases, with 17 bases between. The CDR3 DNA is TGTGCCAGCAGATTAGGTGGACAAGCTGGCAATCAGCCCCAGCATTTT. Amino acids: CASRLGGQAGNQPQHF.

The rearrangement uses TRBV25-1 and TRBJ1-1, with 8 bases that match TRBD1. V shed 6 bases and J 6 bases; nucleotides not matched to a gene: 9. CDR1 and CDR2 from the germline V gene are MGHDK and SYGVNS. CDR3 length: 14 amino acids. The CDR3 DNA sequence: TGTGCCAGCAGCGACACAGGGGGAAACGCTGAAGCTTTCTTT. This translates into CASSDTGGNAEAFF.

This sequence joins TRBV2 and TRBJ2-7, with TRBD1 matching over 12 bases. Germline V CDR1 and CDR2: SNHLY, FYNNEI. The ends lost 0 bases at V and 8 bases at J; junction bases unmatched: 2. This CDR3 region has 14 residues. CDR3 in DNA: TGTGCCAGCAGTGAAGCCGGGGACAGGGGGCAGCAGTACTTC. Encoded protein: CASSEAGDRGQQYF. Drawing the rest from reference TRBV2 and TRBJ2-7, the complete variable domain is EPEVTQTPSHQVTQMGQEVILRCVPISNHLYFYWYRQILGQKVEFLVSFYNNEISEKSEIFDDQFSVERPDGSNFTLKIRSTKLEDSAMYFCASSEAGDRGQQYFGPGTRLTVT.